This T cell receptor beta chain is drawn from a study of blood T cell repertoires in COVID-19. Turning to the study itself: There were acute and convalescent COVID-19 samples, and they came from the United States, Italy and Spain. Nucleic acid was either cDNA or gDNA, and it came from T cells, B-cell-depleted T cells, or PBMCs.

V trimming: 2 bases; J trimming: 5 bases; junction bases outside the gene matches: 7. Germline-derived CDR1 and CDR2 are GTSNPN and SVGIG (reference sequence). This CDR3 contains 16 residues. Methods used by the authors: Cell counts per sample came from amplifying reference gene primers. Repertoires were generated with immunoSEQ multiplex PCR, while TCRdb's copy carries only in-frame clones and drops some. V and J calls and clone size are those listed in that table; D and trimming were worked out from the DNA. Of some 180,000 clones in the sample, around four fifths were seen once. Sequencing was performed on peripheral blood. The origin of this receptor is a woman of 80 years or more with acute or convalescent COVID-19. V usage is TRBV30 and J usage is TRBJ2-2, with 11 nucleotides matching TRBD2. The chain's CDR3 is CAWSRLAGGQTGELFF. Here the CDR3 DNA reads TGTGCCTGGAGTAGGTTAGCGGGAGGGCAAACCGGGGAGCTGTTTTTT.